This T cell receptor beta chain was recovered during a study of cytomegalovirus exposure and HLA in healthy donors (dated by TCRdb to 2016 to 2017). Study-wide context: The roughly 670 repertoires of the first cohort and the 110 or so validation repertoires were produced on the same platform, according to a later analysis. The study was designed to test whether signatures of past pathogen exposure could be identified by cataloging public T cell receptors. Besides the first cohort of 666 subjects, a separate validation cohort made up of over 100 different subjects was used. High-throughput TCR immunosequencing, statistical association of individual TCRs with disease status, and machine learning were combined to predict cytomegalovirus infection status.

Points the paper makes about the study in general: A few of the identified cytomegalovirus-associated TCR beta chains were confirmed in vitro to be specific for cytomegalovirus antigens. The authors suggested that the approach could potentially be extended to other disease states and immunological phenotypes. A later analysis had no HLA typing for the validation cohort, so co-occurrence there was scored across all 120 repertoires. Cytomegalovirus status was reported to be diagnosed by the classifier with high specificity and sensitivity in both the original and validation cohorts. In a later analysis, TCRs clustered in the first cohort were found to also tend to co-occur in the approximately 120 validation repertoires, with 90% to 95% of cluster scores above 0. A total of around 150 TCR beta chains were listed by the study as associated with cytomegalovirus. Across donors, most TCR sequences were observed very rarely, whereas some public TCRs were present in many individuals.

The library was generated by the immunoSEQ multiplex PCR assay. Per the authors' processing: A statistical classification framework was built for diagnosing cytomegalovirus status from the catalog of TCR beta chain sequences. The immuneACCESS repertoire file appears here via TCRdb, limited to in-frame rearrangements. These files lack a portion of the clones; in checked studies, under half of the deficit traces to unresolved V genes, and the cause of the others is not known. Clone size and the V and J calls come from that table; the DNA yielded D and trimming. The sample table shows some 130,000 clones, and about 88% are seen once. Approximately 1.5% of the sample is held by the ten biggest clonotypes. Notes on this clone: Its antigen target is currently unknown. One base away there is no much larger clone; base qualities are not given.

The donors belonged to the validation cohort of about 130 subjects, which was separate from the roughly 670-subject first cohort. Spanning cysteine to phenylalanine, the CDR3 consists of 15 amino acids. Kept here is only the CDR3 DNA, which spans 45 bases and is read in frame from base 1. CDR1 LGHNA and CDR2 YNFKEQ were looked up in the germline V gene. The junction carries 9 bases between V and J, which are trimmed by 0 bases and 1 base respectively. Material: PBMCs. The V gene is TRBV4-2 and the J gene is TRBJ1-1; confidence is insufficient to name the D gene. The sequence was obtained from a man aged 25-45 years in good health and CMV-seronegative. Read as DNA, the sequence is TGTGCCAGCAGCCAAGAAATCACCGGGAACACTGAAGCTTTCTTT. Its translation is CASSQEITGNTEAFF.